This entry concerns a single TCR beta chain. Likely a read error: the CDR3 ends without its conserved phenylalanine or tryptophan. The DNA is left out, because the CDR3 cannot be placed on it with certainty; the CDR3 is given as TCRdb lists it. This sample is part of a study of blood T cell repertoires in COVID-19. The CDR3 spans 14 residues, counting both ends. Per the germline V gene, CDR1 is SNHLY and CDR2 is FYNNEI. As originally analysed: Reference gene primer amplification in the assay estimated nucleated cell counts. Assay: immunoSEQ multiplex PCR; the TCRdb copy retains only in-frame clones and omits some. V, J and clone size are taken as reported in that table, and D and trimming were inferred from the DNA itself. The sample contains hundreds of thousands of clones, 70% to 90% of which appear only once.

This chain uses TRBV2 with TRBJ1-1; TRBD1, the D gene given by the table, was not confirmed from the DNA. Sequencing was done on a sample of peripheral blood. The receptor was derived from a woman aged 70-85 years with COVID-19, enrolled during active disease. The CDR3 sequence is CASSEFSESTGLLV.